Described below is a single T cell receptor (beta chain) sequence and its context. The target of this receptor is not known. Within one base of it there is no much larger clone, and no base qualities were kept. Ficoll-Paque density gradient centrifugation was the method used to isolate PBMCs. These data belong to a study of T-cell memory formation after mild COVID-19 (dated by TCRdb to the early 2020s). Some background on the complete study: TCR sequence clusters from the two donors were found to be largely donor specific. In a couple of donors, T-cell clones that expanded and contracted after mild COVID-19 were followed by sequencing TCRalpha and TCRbeta repertoires longitudinally. Two young, previously healthy adult volunteers made up the cohort, one male and one female.

TCRdb shows the sequencer as Illumina NovaSeq 6000. Using 5'RACE with constant-segment primers, TCRalpha and TCRbeta cDNA libraries were constructed, with sample barcodes and unique molecular identifiers added in the process. RNA was extracted from every sample with Trizol reagent. Libraries were amplified in two PCR steps, with a second sample barcode and Illumina TruSeq adapters added in the second step. Sequencing of the libraries was done on an Illumina NovaSeq, producing 2 x 150 bp paired-end reads. The paper's processing steps were these. Demultiplexing of reads and collapsing into UMI-guided consensus sequences were performed with migec v1.2.7. Using mixcr v2.1.11, the UMI consensuses were aligned to TRA and TRB V and J templates and assembled into clonotypes. Expanded or contracted clonotypes were those called significant by both edgeR and NoisET, with noise models trained on biological replicates. For edgeR calls, a false discovery rate-adjusted p below 0.01 and a log2 fold-change threshold of 1 were applied. As an exploratory analysis of dynamics, max-normalized trajectories of the 1000 most abundant clonotypes were examined with PCA combined with hierarchical clustering. Separately sequenced CD4+ and CD8+ repertoires were used to assign the CD4 or CD8 phenotype of responding clones. TCRdb handled the public reads itself, with Q25 trimming in fastp and clone calling in MiXCR, and kept productive beta chains. One record per CDR3 amino acid sequence lists the most common genes and DNA. TCRdb, not the authors, supplied the V and J calls. In all, the sample holds more than 300,000 distinct CDR3 sequences, and about 13% of those were seen once. The ten biggest clones cover under 25% of the sample.

Summary of the overall study and its limitations: The study included only a couple of mild cases, and larger cohorts that include severe cases with pre-infection samples were judged to be necessary. Clones that contracted from day 15 to 85 showed balanced CD4/CD8 phenotypes, whereas a second wave of clones that expanded from day 15 to 37 leaned towards CD4+. Contracting CD4+ clones appeared mostly in the CM and EM memory subsets, whereas CD8+ clones were enriched in EMRA. Some responding clones were found in pre-infection memory, which suggests that pre-existing cross-reactive memory T cells took part in the SARS-CoV-2 response. The second-wave clones that peaked on day 37 were not confirmed to be SARS-CoV-2 specific.

Specimen: PBMCs or a T cell subset sorted from them (not recorded which). The sequence derives from a young man who had mild COVID-19 (a few samples of this study predate the infection). The sample titles of this study are shuffled in the database, so cell type and time point are left out; the donor was told from shared clones.

The sequenced DNA is TGTGCCAGCAGCTTTAGGGCCTATAATTCACCCCTCCACTTT. Its protein reads: CASSFRAYNSPLHF. This chain is built from TRBV7-2 and TRBJ1-6; no D segment can be confidently identified. Trimming takes 3 bases from V and 2 bases from J, and the germline ends sit 5 bases apart. From its cysteine to its phenylalanine, the CDR3 spans 14 amino acids. Only the CDR3 part of the read is kept: 42 bases, read in frame from the first base. CDR1 and CDR2 were assigned from the germline V gene as SGHTA and FQGNSA.